Detailed here is one T cell receptor beta chain. TCRdb's copy holds only in-frame clones and misses some; the assay was immunoSEQ multiplex PCR. The table has over 45,000 clones, around 98% seen once. CDR1 is PRHDT and CDR2 is FYEKMQ in the germline V gene (reference sequence). The CDR3 has 16 residues. V lost 5 bases and J 4 bases, leaving 17 bases between the germline ends. The record originates from a study of siplizumab effects on memory and regulatory T cells. This sequence joins TRBV13 and TRBJ2-2; a possible D gene is TRBD1 (6 bases). The specimen was naive CD8+ T cells sorted from blood. This clonotype was obtained from a human donor in good health. The chain's CDR3 is CASSPQDREFTGELFF. The CDR3 region has the DNA TGTGCCAGCAGCCCCCAGGACAGAGAGTTCACCGGGGAGCTGTTTTTT.